This T cell receptor (beta chain) was recovered during a study of cytomegalovirus exposure and HLA in healthy donors. Libraries were prepared by immunoSEQ multiplex PCR; TCRdb keeps only in-frame clonotypes and omits some of them. The table includes roughly 180,000 clones, approximately 86% detected once. Germline V CDR1 and CDR2: MNHNS, SASEGT. The CDR3 loop spans 17 amino acids. The germline V and J ends were trimmed by 4 bases and 5 bases, with 18 bases remaining between them. The chain carries TRBV6-1 and TRBJ2-6, with D maybe TRBD1 (6 bases). The sample was PBMCs. This receptor was obtained from a man aged 25-45 years in good health and CMV-seropositive. In DNA, the CDR3 is TGTGCCAGCAGTGGTTCTTTTCAGGGGTCCCGGGCCAACGTCCTGACTTTC. Its translation is CASSGSFQGSRANVLTF.